Following are 12 T cell receptor beta chains from one sample sequenced in a study of T cell responses to AZD1222 COVID-19 vaccine. Here immunoSEQ multiplex PCR was the method, and the copy in TCRdb shows in-frame clones only, minus some. The sample holds around 70,000 clones, more than 65% seen once. Material: peripheral blood, obtained on day 0 of MenACWY control vaccination. These receptors were collected from an adult in good health.

The rearrangement joins TRBV5-4 to TRBJ2-5; D ambiguous. Germline lookup yields CDR1 SGHNT and CDR2 YYREEE (reference sequence). This CDR3 contains 14 residues. Trimming cost V 0 bases and J 0 bases, with 6 bases left between them. CDR3 amino acids: CASSLEVHQETQYF. DNA for the CDR3: TGTGCCAGCAGCTTGGAGGTCCACCAAGAGACCCAGTACTTC.

J is TRBJ1-6 and V is TRBV6-1, with D unclear. Germline V gives CDR1 MNHNS, CDR2 SASEGT. This CDR3 contains 13 residues. V was shortened by 1 base and J by 8 bases, with 6 bases between the two germline ends. In nucleotides, the CDR3 is TGTGCCAGCAGTGAAGGGCCCCATTCACCCCTCCACTTT. Protein product: CASSEGPHSPLHF.

In nucleotides, the CDR3 is TGTGCCAGCAGCTTATCTAACACCGGGGAGCTGTTTTTT. This translates into CASSLSNTGELFF. V is TRBV7-3 and J is TRBJ2-2; D not certain. Germline V gene lookup returns CDR1 SGHTA and CDR2 FQGTGA. The CDR3 totals 13 residues. Between the trimmed V and J ends, which lost 2 bases and 2 bases, there was a span of 3 bases.

The V gene is TRBV6-2 or TRBV6-3, the J gene TRBJ2-7, with 7 bases aligning to TRBD2. Germline V gene sequence: CDR1 MNHEY, CDR2 SVGEGT. The CDR3 runs to 15 residues. After removal of 7 bases from V and 5 bases from J, the junction contained 14 bases not matched to a gene. In nucleotides, the CDR3 is TGTGCCAGCAACCCGAGAAGGGCGGGAGTTGACGAGCAGTACTTC. Translating it yields CASNPRRAGVDEQYF.

This chain joins TRBV7-6 and TRBJ1-6; perhaps TRBD1 as D (6 bases). Germline assignment: CDR1 SGHVS and CDR2 FNYEAQ. The CDR3 consists of 13 residues. With 1 base removed from V and 12 bases from J, the gap between germline ends came to 10 bases. The CDR3 DNA is TGTGCCAGCAGCTTAGAGGGGGGAAAACCCCTCCACTTT. As protein: CASSLEGGKPLHF.

The rearrangement uses TRBV5-1 and TRBJ2-3, with 11 bases aligning to TRBD1. V dropped 3 bases and J dropped 1; count of bases not matched to a gene: 7. Germline CDR1 and CDR2: SGHRS and YFSETQ. This CDR3 is built from 17 residues. In DNA form, the CDR3 reads TGCGCCAGCAGCTCCAAACGGACAGGGGGCGGCACAGATACGCAGTATTTT. Translated: CASSSKRTGGGTDTQYF.

Here the CDR3 DNA reads TGCGCCAGCAGCTCCACCGCAGGCACCGGGGAGCTGTTTTTT. Translated, it gives CASSSTAGTGELFF. The chain employs TRBV5-1 and TRBJ2-2; no clear D. The CDR3 spans 14 residues. Germline V lookup: CDR1 SGHRS, CDR2 YFSETQ. Between the trimmed V and J ends, which lost 3 bases and 4 bases, there was a span of 10 bases.

The V and J genes are TRBV27 and TRBJ2-7; 10 bases fit TRBD1. The CDR3 runs to 14 residues. CDR1 and CDR2 (germline): MNHEY, SMNVEV (reference sequence). V dropped 3 bases and J dropped 3; count of bases not matched to a gene: 2. In nucleotides, the CDR3 is TGTGCCAGCAGTTTTGGACAGGGGGACTACGAGCAGTACTTC. It encodes CASSFGQGDYEQYF.

The chain has TRBV6-5 and TRBJ1-5; D is possibly TRBD1 (6 bases). CDR1 MNHEY and CDR2 SVGAGI come from the germline V gene. The V and J ends lost 6 bases and 0 bases respectively, with 9 bases between them. The CDR3 sequence is 14 residues long. The CDR3 protein is CASSAQGSNQPQHF. CDR3 coding DNA: TGTGCCAGCAGCGCACAGGGTAGCAATCAGCCCCAGCATTTT.

The J gene is TRBJ1-2, the V gene TRBV3-1 (or the pseudogene TRBV3-2), with 7 nucleotides matching TRBD1. Germline V gene data show CDR1 as LGHDT and CDR2 as YNNKEL (reference sequence). CDR3 length: 16 amino acids. V was pared by 6 bases and J by 6 bases, with 16 bases of the junction left unmatched. In DNA, the CDR3 is TGTGCCAGCAGTCCCCGAGATGAAGACAGGGCCGATGGCTACACCTTC. This codes for CASSPRDEDRADGYTF.

V usage is TRBV19 and J usage is TRBJ2-2; 11 bases align to TRBD1. Germline CDR1 LNHDA, CDR2 SQIVND (reference sequence). This CDR3 comprises 16 residues. V shed 2 bases, J shed 4 bases, and the junction held 3 bases outside the gene matches. The CDR3 region has the DNA TGTGCCAGTAGTATACGGGACAGGGGGGGCACCGGGGAGCTGTTTTTT. Its translation is CASSIRDRGGTGELFF.

The chain carries TRBV2 and TRBJ2-7, with 9 positions matching TRBD1. The ends lost 1 base at V and 3 bases at J; junction bases unmatched: 1. CDR1 SNHLY and CDR2 FYNNEI come from the germline V gene. The CDR3 spans 14 residues. CDR3 residues: CASSEVGQGYEQYF. The CDR3 nucleotides are TGTGCCAGCAGTGAAGTGGGACAGGGCTACGAGCAGTACTTC.